The 3 T cell receptor beta chains presented below share a single source sample, sequenced in a study of blood T cell repertoires in COVID-19. Data came from immunoSEQ multiplex PCR; TCRdb stores just in-frame clones and leaves some out. The data show 100,000 to 150,000 clones, with 70% to 85% seen just once and roughly 15% held by the top ten. Sequencing was performed on peripheral blood. The receptors shown here come from a woman aged 45 to 65 with acute or convalescent COVID-19.

The CDR3 region is CASSYSSLNTEAFF. DNA for the CDR3: TGTGCCAGCAGTTACTCGAGCCTGAACACTGAAGCTTTCTTT. The chain links TRBV6-5 to TRBJ1-1; D unresolved. The germline gives CDR1 MNHEY, CDR2 SVGAGI. Trimming left V 0 bases short and J 0 bases short, with 5 bases between. The CDR3 length is 14 residues.

This sequence joins TRBV5-6 and TRBJ2-1, with 7 bases identical to TRBD2. The CDR3 sequence is 16 residues long. The germline gives CDR1 SGHDT, CDR2 YYEEEE. The V segment lost 6 bases and the J segment 0 bases; nucleotides outside the gene matches: 9. This CDR3 is CASIRAGPSSYNEQFF. The CDR3 DNA reads as TGTGCCAGCATCAGAGCGGGGCCCAGCTCCTACAATGAGCAGTTCTTC.

This chain links TRBV30 with TRBJ1-2; D gene unclear. This CDR3 spans 13 amino acids. Trimming removed 0 bases from V and 4 bases from J, with 9 bases in between. Germline V gene lookup returns CDR1 GTSNPN and CDR2 SVGIG (reference sequence). DNA for the CDR3: TGTGCCTGGAGTGTACCGGTTACCTATGGCTACACCTTC. This sequence encodes CAWSVPVTYGYTF.